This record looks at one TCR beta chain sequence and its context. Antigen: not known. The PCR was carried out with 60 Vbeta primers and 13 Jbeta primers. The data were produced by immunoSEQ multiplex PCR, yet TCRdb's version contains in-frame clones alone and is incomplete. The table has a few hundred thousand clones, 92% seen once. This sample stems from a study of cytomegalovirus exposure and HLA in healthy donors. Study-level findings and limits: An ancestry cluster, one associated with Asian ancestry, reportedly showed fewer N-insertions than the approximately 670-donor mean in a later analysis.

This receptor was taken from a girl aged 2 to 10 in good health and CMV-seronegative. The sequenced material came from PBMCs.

CDR3 sequence (DNA): TGTGCCAGCAGCCGGACAGGAGATAAGAACACTGAAGCTTTCTTT. This translates into CASSRTGDKNTEAFF. V and J are TRBV5-4 and TRBJ1-1; 7 bases match TRBD1. Germline CDR1 and CDR2: SGHNT and YYREEE (reference sequence). With V trimmed by 4 bases and J by 1 base, 7 bases remained unmatched. This CDR3 is built from 15 residues. The variable domain in full, completed from reference TRBV5-4 and TRBJ1-1, reads ETGVTQSPTHLIKTRGQQVTLRCSSQSGHNTVSWYQQALGQGPQFIFQYYREEENGRGNFPPRFSGLQFPNYSSELNVNALELDDSALYLCASSRTGDKNTEAFFGQGTRLTVV.